This T cell receptor (beta chain) was recorded in a study of blood T cell repertoires in COVID-19. Study-wide background: COVID-19 samples collected from the United States, Italy and Spain covered acute and convalescent phases. T cells, B-cell-depleted T cells, or PBMCs supplied cDNA or gDNA.

Authors' processing steps: Amplification of reference gene primers provided the estimated nucleated cell counts. The table came from immunoSEQ multiplex PCR; TCRdb's copy has only in-frame clones and leaves some out. For V, J and clone size, that table is used; D and trimming come from the DNA. The data show around 150,000 clones, approximately 80% seen once. The CDR3 consists of 14 residues. Germline CDR1 and CDR2: MDHEN and SYDVKM. The ends were cut back, 2 bases at V and 4 bases at J, with 12 bases in the middle. The genes are TRBV28 and TRBJ2-7; D is undetermined. This clonotype originated in a woman aged 60-75 years with active or convalescent COVID-19. Specimen: peripheral blood. The CDR3 sequence is CASSLTIIPYEQYF. Here the CDR3 DNA reads TGTGCCAGCAGTTTAACAATAATCCCTTACGAGCAGTACTTC.